This TCR beta chain stems from a study of blood T cells in healthy people across ages. Using a J-beta primer mix together with a sample-barcoded 5' primer, a second PCR was run for roughly 7 to 12 cycles. The template-switch adaptor, which had 12 random nucleotides, put a tag on each cDNA molecule. TCRdb analysed the 5' RACE reads with MiXCR anew, one entry per CDR3 protein. The sample lists about 570,000 distinct CDR3 sequences, over 25% occurring once. The study, taken as a whole, reports: With unsorted PBMCs, a conclusive comparison of naive versus antigen-experienced cells was not possible. Naive CD4+ cells and diversity were both higher in long-lived donors than in aged donors.

About this clonotype: The antigen remains undetermined.

The data were also submitted as part of a second study, on T cells of mothers and their children.

Sequencing was performed on blood. The sequence was collected from a boy between 2 and 10 years old in good health.

The CDR3 coding sequence is TGTGCCAGCAGGGGGCCACTGGGCACTGAAGCTTTCTTT. Translation gives CASRGPLGTEAFF. This chain connects TRBV2 to TRBJ1-1; TRBD1 might be the D (5 bases). The CDR3 spans 13 residues. CDR1 and CDR2 from the germline V gene are SNHLY and FYNNEI. Deletions cut 6 bases from V and 4 bases from J, with 12 bases between.